The next 6 T cell receptor beta chains were all read from a single sample in a study of T cell changes during pregnancy in multiple sclerosis. Data came from immunoSEQ multiplex PCR; TCRdb stores just in-frame clones and leaves some out. The table lists 75,000 to 100,000 clones, 90% of them singletons. Sequencing was performed on peripheral blood, taken in the second trimester of pregnancy. These receptor sequences come from a female donor in good health, enrolled as a control in a pregnancy study.

This clone occurred a few times. This chain uses TRBV7-9 with TRBJ1-2, with 8 bases lining up with TRBD1. Per germline, CDR1 SEHNR and CDR2 FQNEAQ (reference sequence). This CDR3 is built from 14 residues. With 5 bases clipped from V and 7 bases from J, the junction kept 9 bases outside the gene matches. CDR3: CASSRTGGGSGYTF. CDR3 coding DNA: TGTGCCAGCAGCAGAACAGGGGGAGGATCTGGCTACACCTTC.

This clone turned up a few times. J is TRBJ1-1 and V is TRBV30; D possibly corresponds to TRBD1 (6 bases). Per germline, CDR1 GTSNPN and CDR2 SVGIG (reference sequence). Trimming took off 5 bases at V and 1 base at J, with 17 bases between the two ends. The CDR3 sequence is 15 residues long. This chain's CDR3 is CAWVVWGLENTEAFF. CDR3 coding DNA: TGTGCCTGGGTCGTGTGGGGGCTGGAGAACACTGAAGCTTTCTTT. The entire variable domain, with the rest obtained from reference TRBV30 and TRBJ1-1, is as follows: SQTIHQWPATLVQPVGSPLSLECTVEGTSNPNLYWYRQAAGRGLQLLFYSVGIGQISSEVPQNLSASRPQDRQFILSSKKLLLSDSGFYLCAWVVWGLENTEAFFGQGTRLTVV.

The chain combines TRBV6-5 with TRBJ1-6; no clear D. CDR3 length equals 15 residues. Trimming shortened V by 0 bases and J by 4 bases, and 7 bases separated the two germline ends. CDR1 is MNHEY, CDR2 SVGAGI, per germline. The CDR3 region has the DNA TGTGCCAGCAGTTACTCAGTGAGGTATAATTCACCCCTCCACTTT. This sequence encodes CASSYSVRYNSPLHF.

This clone was observed once. J is TRBJ1-1 and V is TRBV5-6, with 7 nucleotides matching TRBD1. The CDR3 runs to 18 residues. Germline values: CDR1 SGHDT, CDR2 YYEEEE. After removal of 0 bases from V and 0 bases from J, the junction contained 11 bases not matched to a gene. The CDR3 spells CASSLARGQRQMNTEAFF. DNA of the CDR3: TGTGCCAGCAGCTTGGCTAGGGGGCAGCGGCAAATGAACACTGAAGCTTTCTTT.

The CDR3 nucleotides are TGTGCCAGCAGCCACCCCTCCCAGGGAAATTACGAGCAGTACTTC. It translates to CASSHPSQGNYEQYF. The chain employs TRBV14 and TRBJ2-7; tentatively, D is TRBD1 (5 bases). The CDR3 is 15 amino acids. The germline CDR1 and CDR2 sequences are SGHDN and FVKESK. V was shortened by 3 bases and J by 4 bases, with 16 bases between the two germline ends.

The chain combines TRBV25-1 with TRBJ1-2; D possibly corresponds to TRBD1 (5 bases). This CDR3 is built from 14 residues. Germline loops: CDR1 MGHDK, CDR2 SYGVNS. Trimming cost V 9 bases and J 4 bases, with 18 bases left between them. The CDR3, as DNA: TGTGCCAGTCTCAGTCCGGTGACAGCCTATGGCTACACCTTC. Translating it yields CASLSPVTAYGYTF.